Below, one T cell receptor beta chain is given with its context. Repertoires were generated with immunoSEQ multiplex PCR, while TCRdb's copy carries only in-frame clones and drops some. The sample lists a few hundred thousand clones; 80% to 90% were seen once. The data originate from a study of blood T cell repertoires in COVID-19. Participants reported their clinical history, and cohort assignment relied on those reports. The CDR3 covers 14 residues. From germline, CDR1 is SGHRS and CDR2 YFSETQ. V was clipped by 4 bases and J by 3 bases; unmatched bases: 4. The chain recombines TRBV5-1 with TRBJ1-2; 9 nucleotides match TRBD1. Sequenced input: PBMCs or T cells enriched from blood (not recorded which). This receptor was identified in a man younger than 45 who had recovered from COVID-19. Written as DNA, the CDR3 is TGCGCCAGCAGCACTGGACAGGGGCACTATGGCTACACCTTC. It codes for CASSTGQGHYGYTF.